This TCR beta chain was sequenced during a study of blood T cell repertoires in COVID-19. As for the study in general: Samples of COVID-19 (acute and convalescent) were obtained from the United States, Italy and Spain. Sources were T cells, B-cell-depleted T cells, or PBMCs; the material itself was cDNA or gDNA.

This clone was picked up one time. The CDR3 runs to 14 residues. Trimming shortened V by 4 bases and J by 2 bases, and 12 bases separated the two germline ends. Methods used by the authors: Amplifying reference gene primers gave estimates of nucleated cell counts. TCRdb keeps only in-frame clones here, not all; method: immunoSEQ multiplex PCR. From that table come the V and J calls and clone size; the DNA was used to work out D and trimming. The profile shows 85,000 to 95,000 clones, about nine tenths of them singletons. V usage is TRBV5-3 and J usage is TRBJ2-5; possible D gene TRBD1, 6 bases. TRBV5-3 is an ORF for which the function is uncertain. Material: peripheral blood. The receptor was derived from a man in his 60s with acute or convalescent COVID-19. The CDR3 spells CARSPDRIQETQYF. Here the CDR3 DNA reads TGTGCCAGAAGCCCCGACAGGATACAAGAGACCCAGTACTTC.